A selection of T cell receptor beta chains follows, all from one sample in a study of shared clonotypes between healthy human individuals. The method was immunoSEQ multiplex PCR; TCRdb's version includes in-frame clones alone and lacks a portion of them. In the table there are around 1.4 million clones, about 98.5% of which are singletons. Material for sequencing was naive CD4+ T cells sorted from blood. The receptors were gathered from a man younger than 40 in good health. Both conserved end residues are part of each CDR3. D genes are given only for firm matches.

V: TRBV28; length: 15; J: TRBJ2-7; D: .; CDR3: CASSPTRGSSYEQYF; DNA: TGTGCCAGCAGTCCTACCCGGGGTAGTTCCTACGAGCAGTACTTC
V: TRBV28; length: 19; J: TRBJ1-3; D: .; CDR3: CASSAPGNPAQISGNTIYF; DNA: TGTGCCAGCAGCGCACCGGGAAACCCGGCCCAAATCTCTGGAAACACCATATATTTT
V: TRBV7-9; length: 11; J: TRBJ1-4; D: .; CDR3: CASTEGWFLFF; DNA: TGTGCCAGCACCGAGGGGTGGTTTCTGTTTTTT
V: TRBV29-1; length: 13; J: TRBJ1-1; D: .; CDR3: CSVEGRVNTEAFF; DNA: TGCAGCGTTGAAGGTAGGGTGAACACTGAAGCTTTCTTT
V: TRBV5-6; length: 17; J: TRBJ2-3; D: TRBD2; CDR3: CASSPISLLADRVTQYF; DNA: TGTGCCAGCAGCCCGATAAGCTTGCTAGCGGACCGGGTTACGCAGTATTTT
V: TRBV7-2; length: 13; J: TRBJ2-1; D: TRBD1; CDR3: CASSFGQGNEQFF; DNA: TGTGCCAGCAGCTTCGGACAGGGCAATGAGCAGTTCTTC
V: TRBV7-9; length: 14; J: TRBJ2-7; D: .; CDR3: CASSSPGVSYEQYF; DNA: TGTGCCAGCAGCTCCCCGGGGGTCTCCTACGAGCAGTACTTC
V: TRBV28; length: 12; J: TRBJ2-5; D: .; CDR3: CASSLGPETQYF; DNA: TGTGCCAGCAGTCTTGGACCTGAGACCCAGTACTTC
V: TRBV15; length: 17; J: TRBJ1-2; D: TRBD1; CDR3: CATSSLLGQRALYGYTF; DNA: TGTGCCACCAGCAGTCTCTTGGGACAGCGCGCTCTCTATGGCTACACCTTC
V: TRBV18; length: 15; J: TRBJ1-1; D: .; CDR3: CASSSFGGTNTEAFF; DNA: TGTGCCAGCTCCTCCTTCGGTGGAACGAACACTGAAGCTTTCTTT
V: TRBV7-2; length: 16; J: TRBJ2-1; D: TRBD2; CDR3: CASSLGGLAGNNEQFF; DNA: TGTGCCAGCAGCTTAGGGGGACTAGCGGGAAACAATGAGCAGTTCTTC
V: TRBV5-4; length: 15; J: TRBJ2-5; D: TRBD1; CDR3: CASSLENDRGETQYF; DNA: TGTGCCAGCAGCTTGGAAAACGACAGGGGAGAGACCCAGTACTTC
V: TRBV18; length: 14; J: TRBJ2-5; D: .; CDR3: CASSPEVTWETQYF; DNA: TGTGCCAGCTCACCAGAGGTGACTTGGGAGACCCAGTACTTC
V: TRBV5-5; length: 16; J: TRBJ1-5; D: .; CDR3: CASSLALGSVNQPQHF; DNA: TGTGCCAGCAGCTTGGCCCTGGGGTCGGTGAATCAGCCCCAGCATTTT
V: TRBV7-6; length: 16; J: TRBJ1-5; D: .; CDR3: CASSLATYSGNQPQHF; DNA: TGTGCCAGCAGCTTAGCCACCTACTCAGGGAATCAGCCCCAGCATTTT
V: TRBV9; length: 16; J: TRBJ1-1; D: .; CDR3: CASSPGGGHLNTEAFF; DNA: TGTGCCAGCAGCCCAGGTGGGGGACATTTGAACACTGAAGCTTTCTTT
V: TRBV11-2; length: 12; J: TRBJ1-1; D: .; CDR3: CASSPALGKAFF; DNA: TGTGCCAGCAGCCCCGCCCTGGGAAAAGCTTTCTTT